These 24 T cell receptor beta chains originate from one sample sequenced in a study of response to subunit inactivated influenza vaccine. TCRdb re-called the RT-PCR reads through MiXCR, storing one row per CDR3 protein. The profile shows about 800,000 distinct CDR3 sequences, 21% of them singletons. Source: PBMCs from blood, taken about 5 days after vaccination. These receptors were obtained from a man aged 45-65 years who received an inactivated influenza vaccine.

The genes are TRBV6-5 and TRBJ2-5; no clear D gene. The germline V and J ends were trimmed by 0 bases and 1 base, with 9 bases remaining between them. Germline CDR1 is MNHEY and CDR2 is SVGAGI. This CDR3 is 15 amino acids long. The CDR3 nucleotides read TGTGCCAGCAGTTACTCGGGAAACCGCCAAGAGACCCAGTACTTC. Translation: CASSYSGNRQETQYF.

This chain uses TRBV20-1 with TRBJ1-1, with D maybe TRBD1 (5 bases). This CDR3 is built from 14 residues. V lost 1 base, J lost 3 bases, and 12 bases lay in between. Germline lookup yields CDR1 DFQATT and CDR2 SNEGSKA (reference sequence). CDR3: CSARVTKGDTEAFF. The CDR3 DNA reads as TGCAGTGCTAGAGTGACCAAAGGGGACACTGAAGCTTTCTTT.

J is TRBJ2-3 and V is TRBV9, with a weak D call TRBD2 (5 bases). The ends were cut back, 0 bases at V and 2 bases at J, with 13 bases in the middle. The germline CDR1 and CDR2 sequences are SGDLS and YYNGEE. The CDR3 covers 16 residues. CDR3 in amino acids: CASSVGHRAVTDTQYF. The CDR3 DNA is TGTGCCAGCAGCGTAGGCCACAGAGCGGTCACAGATACGCAGTATTTT.

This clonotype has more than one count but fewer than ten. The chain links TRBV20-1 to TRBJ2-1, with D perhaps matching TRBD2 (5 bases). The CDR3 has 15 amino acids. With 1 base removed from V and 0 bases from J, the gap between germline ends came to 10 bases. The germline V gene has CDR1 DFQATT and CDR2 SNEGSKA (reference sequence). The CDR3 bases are TGCAGTGCTAGAGCACCGGGAATCTCCTACAATGAGCAGTTCTTC. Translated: CSARAPGISYNEQFF.

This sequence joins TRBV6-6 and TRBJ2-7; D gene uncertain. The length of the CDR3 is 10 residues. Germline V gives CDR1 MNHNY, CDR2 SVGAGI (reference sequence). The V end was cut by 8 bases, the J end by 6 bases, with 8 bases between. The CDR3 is CASGDGEQYF. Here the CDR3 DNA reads TGTGCCAGCGGGGATGGCGAGCAGTACTTC.

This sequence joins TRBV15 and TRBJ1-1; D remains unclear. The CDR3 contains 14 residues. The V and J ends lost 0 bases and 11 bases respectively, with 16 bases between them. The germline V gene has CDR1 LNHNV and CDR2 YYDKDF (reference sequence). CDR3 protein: CATSREGSALKAFF. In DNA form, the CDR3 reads TGTGCCACCAGCAGAGAAGGATCGGCACTTAAGGCTTTCTTT.

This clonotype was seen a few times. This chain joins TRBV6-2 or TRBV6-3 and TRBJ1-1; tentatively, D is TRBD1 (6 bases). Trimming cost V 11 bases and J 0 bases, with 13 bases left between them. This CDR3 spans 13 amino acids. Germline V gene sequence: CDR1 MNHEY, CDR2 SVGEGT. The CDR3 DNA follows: TGTGCCGGAAGGACAGAGCTGAACACTGAAGCTTTCTTT. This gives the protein CAGRTELNTEAFF.

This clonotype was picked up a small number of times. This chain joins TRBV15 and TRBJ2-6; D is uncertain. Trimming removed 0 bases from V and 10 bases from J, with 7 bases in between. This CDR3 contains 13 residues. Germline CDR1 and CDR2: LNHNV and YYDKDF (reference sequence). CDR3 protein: CATSRDEVNVLTF. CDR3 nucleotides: TGTGCCACCAGCAGAGATGAAGTGAACGTCCTGACTTTC.

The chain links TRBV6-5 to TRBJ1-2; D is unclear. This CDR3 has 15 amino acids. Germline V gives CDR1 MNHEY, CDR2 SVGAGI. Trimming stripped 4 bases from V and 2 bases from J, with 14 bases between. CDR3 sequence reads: CASSWALSGNYGYTF. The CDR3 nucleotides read TGTGCCAGCAGTTGGGCCCTATCGGGGAACTATGGCTACACCTTC.

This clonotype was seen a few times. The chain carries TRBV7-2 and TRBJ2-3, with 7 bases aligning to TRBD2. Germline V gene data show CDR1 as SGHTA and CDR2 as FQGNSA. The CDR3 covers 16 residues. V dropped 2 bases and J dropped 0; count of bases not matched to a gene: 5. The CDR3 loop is CASSLLGGGSTDTQYF. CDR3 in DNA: TGTGCCAGCAGCTTACTTGGCGGGGGTAGCACAGATACGCAGTATTTT. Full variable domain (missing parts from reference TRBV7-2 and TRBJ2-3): GAGVSQSPSNKVTEKGKDVELRCDPISGHTALYWYRQSLGQGLEFLIYFQGNSAPDKSGLPSDRFSAERTGGSVSTLTIQRTQQEDSAVYLCASSLLGGGSTDTQYFGPGTRLTVL.

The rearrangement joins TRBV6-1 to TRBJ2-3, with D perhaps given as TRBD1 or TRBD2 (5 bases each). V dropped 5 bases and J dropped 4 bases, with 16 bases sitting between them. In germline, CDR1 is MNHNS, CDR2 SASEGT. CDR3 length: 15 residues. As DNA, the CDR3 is TGTGCCAGCAGTCCCTCCCGAGGGGCACCAGATACGCAGTATTTT. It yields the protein CASSPSRGAPDTQYF.

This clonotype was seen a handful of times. The CDR3 is CATSDSGGDVVRADTQYF. The CDR3 DNA is TGTGCCACCAGTGATTCGGGGGGGGACGTCGTAAGGGCAGATACGCAGTATTTT. The genes are TRBV24-1 and TRBJ2-3; TRBD2 aligns across 8 bases. Germline V gene data show CDR1 as KGHDR and CDR2 as SFDVKD. J lost 4 bases, V lost 2 bases, and 13 bases had no gene match. The CDR3 is 18 residues long.

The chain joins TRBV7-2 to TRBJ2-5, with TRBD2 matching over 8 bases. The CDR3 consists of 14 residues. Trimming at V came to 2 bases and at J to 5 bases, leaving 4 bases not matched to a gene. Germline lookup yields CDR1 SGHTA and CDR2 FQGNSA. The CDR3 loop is CASSLIAGFETQYF. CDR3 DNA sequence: TGTGCCAGCAGCTTAATAGCGGGATTTGAGACCCAGTACTTC. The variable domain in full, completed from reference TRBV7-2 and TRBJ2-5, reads GAGVSQSPSNKVTEKGKDVELRCDPISGHTALYWYRQSLGQGLEFLIYFQGNSAPDKSGLPSDRFSAERTGGSVSTLTIQRTQQEDSAVYLCASSLIAGFETQYFGPGTRLLVL.

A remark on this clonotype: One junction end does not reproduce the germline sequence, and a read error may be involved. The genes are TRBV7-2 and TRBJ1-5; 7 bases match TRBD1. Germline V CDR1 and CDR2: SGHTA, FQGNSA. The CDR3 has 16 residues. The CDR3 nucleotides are TGCGCCAGCAGCCCCGCAGGGGGAGCGTTAGGTCAGCCCCAGCATTTT. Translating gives CASSPAGGALGQPQHF.

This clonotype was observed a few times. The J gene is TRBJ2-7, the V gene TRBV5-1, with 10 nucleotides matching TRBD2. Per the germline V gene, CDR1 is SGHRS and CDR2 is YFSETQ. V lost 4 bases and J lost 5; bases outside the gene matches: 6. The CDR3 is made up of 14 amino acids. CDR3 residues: CASSRTSGDHEQYF. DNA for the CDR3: TGCGCCAGCAGCCGGACTAGCGGAGACCACGAGCAGTACTTC.

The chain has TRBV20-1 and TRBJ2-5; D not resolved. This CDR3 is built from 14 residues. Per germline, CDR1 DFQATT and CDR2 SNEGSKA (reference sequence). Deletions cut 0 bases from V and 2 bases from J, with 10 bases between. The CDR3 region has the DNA TGCAGTGCTAGAGATGTGGCTGGGCAAGAGACCCAGTACTTC. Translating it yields CSARDVAGQETQYF.

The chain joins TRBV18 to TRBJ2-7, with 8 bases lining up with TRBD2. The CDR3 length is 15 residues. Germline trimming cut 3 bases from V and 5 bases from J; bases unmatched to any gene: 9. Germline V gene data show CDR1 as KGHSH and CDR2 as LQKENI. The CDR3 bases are TGTGCCAGCTCACCCTCGGGGGGGGGCATCAACGAGCAGTACTTC. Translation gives CASSPSGGGINEQYF.

The CDR3 here is CASSTFGTRSDTQYF. CDR3 coding DNA: TGTGCCAGCAGTACGTTCGGGACTAGGAGCGATACGCAGTATTTT. The V call is TRBV28, the J call TRBJ2-3, with 8 bases matching TRBD2. CDR1 is MDHEN and CDR2 is SYDVKM in the germline V gene. J lost 6 bases, V lost 5 bases, and 10 bases had no gene match. This CDR3 comprises 15 residues.

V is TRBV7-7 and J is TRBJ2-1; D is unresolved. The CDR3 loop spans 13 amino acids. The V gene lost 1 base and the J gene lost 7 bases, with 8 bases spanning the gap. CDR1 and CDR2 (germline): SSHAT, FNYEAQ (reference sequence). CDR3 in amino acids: CASSLDYGNEQFF. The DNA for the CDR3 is TGTGCCAGCAGCTTAGATTACGGAAATGAGCAGTTCTTC.

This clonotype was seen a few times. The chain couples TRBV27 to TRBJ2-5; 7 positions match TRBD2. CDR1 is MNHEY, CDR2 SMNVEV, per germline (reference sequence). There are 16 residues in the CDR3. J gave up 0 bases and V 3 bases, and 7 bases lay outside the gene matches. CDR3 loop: CASSFLGGVNQETQYF. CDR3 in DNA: TGTGCCAGCAGTTTCCTTGGGGGGGTAAACCAAGAGACCCAGTACTTC.

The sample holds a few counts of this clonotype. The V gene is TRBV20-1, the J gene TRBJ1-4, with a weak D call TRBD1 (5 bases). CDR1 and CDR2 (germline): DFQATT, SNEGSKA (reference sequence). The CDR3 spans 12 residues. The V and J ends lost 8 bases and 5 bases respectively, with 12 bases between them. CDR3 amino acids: CSSTGANEKLFF. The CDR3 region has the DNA TGCAGTTCTACCGGGGCGAATGAAAAACTGTTTTTT.

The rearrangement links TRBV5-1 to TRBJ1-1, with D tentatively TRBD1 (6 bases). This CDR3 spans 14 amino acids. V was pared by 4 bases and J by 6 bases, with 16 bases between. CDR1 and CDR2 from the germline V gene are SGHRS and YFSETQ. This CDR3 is CASSASQGAAEAFF. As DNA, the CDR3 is TGCGCCAGCAGCGCTTCACAGGGTGCCGCTGAAGCTTTCTTT.

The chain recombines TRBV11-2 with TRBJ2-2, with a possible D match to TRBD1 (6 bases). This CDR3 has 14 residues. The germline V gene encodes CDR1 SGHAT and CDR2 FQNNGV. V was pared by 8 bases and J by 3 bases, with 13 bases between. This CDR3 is CASVSDSYTGELFF. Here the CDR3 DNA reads TGTGCCAGCGTCTCGGACAGCTACACCGGGGAGCTGTTTTTT.

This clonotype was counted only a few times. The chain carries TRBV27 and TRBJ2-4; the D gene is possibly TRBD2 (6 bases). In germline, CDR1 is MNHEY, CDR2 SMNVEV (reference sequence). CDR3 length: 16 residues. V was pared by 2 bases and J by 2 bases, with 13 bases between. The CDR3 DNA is TGTGCCAGCAGTTTAAGTGGGGGGTCTCCCAAAAACATTCAGTACTTC. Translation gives CASSLSGGSPKNIQYF.